What follows is one T cell receptor (beta chain) and its context. Its specificity is not known. The data stem from a study of T cell responses to AZD1222 COVID-19 vaccine. Study-wide findings and caveats: At baseline, just six AZD1222 recipients tested seropositive.

The method was immunoSEQ multiplex PCR; TCRdb's version includes in-frame clones alone and lacks a portion of them. The sample yields some 140,000 clones, approximately 95% seen once. Germline V gene data show CDR1 as SNHLY and CDR2 as FYNNEI. CDR3 length equals 14 residues. The V end lost 1 base, the J end lost 8 bases, and 14 bases lay between the germline ends. This TCR was sampled from an adult who received the AZD1222 COVID-19 vaccine. The source material was peripheral blood, sampled 28 days after the second AZD1222 dose. The chain is built from TRBV2 and TRBJ1-2; D remains ambiguous. The CDR3 spells CASSEELVTEGYTF. The CDR3 nucleotides read TGTGCCAGCAGTGAAGAACTAGTCACGGAGGGCTACACCTTC.